A selection of T cell receptor beta chains follows, all from one sample in a study of blood T cell repertoires in COVID-19. Measured with immunoSEQ multiplex PCR; TCRdb has only the in-frame clones, and not every one. This sample has about 240,000 clones; about 83% occur once, and the top ten carry roughly an eighth. What was sequenced was peripheral blood. These receptors were collected from a man aged 80 or over with acute or convalescent COVID-19. Each CDR3 is given with its conserved first and last residue. The order of the fields is V gene, J gene, CDR3 protein.

v_call: TRBV9; j_call: TRBJ2-7; cdr3_aa: CASSVSLRGQSYEQYF
v_call: TRBV7-3; j_call: TRBJ1-1; cdr3_aa: CASSLEGITEAFF
v_call: TRBV28; j_call: TRBJ1-5; cdr3_aa: CATYDRSAQPQHF
v_call: TRBV4-1; j_call: TRBJ1-5; cdr3_aa: CASSQWAGRDDQPQHF
v_call: TRBV4-2; j_call: TRBJ1-4; cdr3_aa: CASSQVGQGGRAEKLFF
v_call: TRBV3-1/TRBV3-2; j_call: TRBJ1-1; cdr3_aa: CASSQGRSSGPEAFF
v_call: TRBV10-3; j_call: TRBJ2-5; cdr3_aa: CAISLTGRETQYF
v_call: TRBV28; j_call: TRBJ2-3; cdr3_aa: CASSVQGTATDTQYF
v_call: TRBV7-2; j_call: TRBJ1-4; cdr3_aa: CASSLAGGQREKLFF
v_call: TRBV5-6; j_call: TRBJ1-2; cdr3_aa: CASSPPDRNYGYTF
v_call: TRBV4-1; j_call: TRBJ1-5; cdr3_aa: CASSRAAHGQPQHF
v_call: TRBV6-5; j_call: TRBJ2-7; cdr3_aa: CASSSPRDRGQDEQYF
v_call: TRBV27; j_call: TRBJ2-7; cdr3_aa: CASNSWDRGHEQYF
v_call: TRBV5-1; j_call: TRBJ2-7; cdr3_aa: CASKKSSGQVYSYEQYF
v_call: TRBV19; j_call: TRBJ1-2; cdr3_aa: CASRGQGAVGYTF
v_call: TRBV7-2; j_call: TRBJ2-3; cdr3_aa: CASSLERTGLNTQYF
v_call: TRBV6-4; j_call: TRBJ2-2; cdr3_aa: CASRPTGGTTGELFF
v_call: TRBV18; j_call: TRBJ1-3; cdr3_aa: CASSPQLPQGSGNTIYF
v_call: TRBV5-1; j_call: TRBJ2-3; cdr3_aa: CASSSGTSEYTQYF
v_call: TRBV4-3; j_call: TRBJ2-6; cdr3_aa: CASSQDVLGQGIFSGANVLTF
v_call: TRBV29-1; j_call: TRBJ2-3; cdr3_aa: CSVDRGTDTQYF
v_call: TRBV2; j_call: TRBJ2-2; cdr3_aa: CASREQGIRTGELFF
v_call: TRBV24-1; j_call: TRBJ2-1; cdr3_aa: CATSVLAGDNEQFF
v_call: TRBV18; j_call: TRBJ1-4; cdr3_aa: CASSRDRANEKLFF
v_call: TRBV9; j_call: TRBJ2-2; cdr3_aa: CASSASVTRTGELFF
v_call: TRBV12-3/TRBV12-4; j_call: TRBJ2-4; cdr3_aa: CASEGIDANIQYF
v_call: TRBV19; j_call: TRBJ1-2; cdr3_aa: CASSDQGNYGYTF
v_call: TRBV28; j_call: TRBJ2-7; cdr3_aa: CASSLTGGAYEQYF
v_call: TRBV9; j_call: TRBJ1-5; cdr3_aa: CASSVAAGISPQHF
v_call: TRBV7-2; j_call: TRBJ2-3; cdr3_aa: CASSLGGGGKITQYF